This is a list of T cell receptor beta chains from one sample in a study of cytomegalovirus exposure and HLA in healthy donors. Assay used: immunoSEQ multiplex PCR; TCRdb lists only in-frame clones, some missing. The sample lists more than 150,000 clones, roughly three quarters occurring once. The sequencing sample was made of PBMCs. These receptors all come from a woman aged 25 to 39 in good health and CMV-seropositive. CDR3s include the opening cysteine and the closing phenylalanine or tryptophan. The D gene is left open where the match is weak. Clone size is stated in some rows and not others, as once, few, many or a class when expanded.

TRBD2	few	TRBJ2-3	TRBV30	CAWSVLAGGTDTQYF	TGTGCCTGGAGTGTACTAGCGGGGGGGACAGATACGCAGTATTTT
NA	NA	TRBJ1-5	TRBV10-3	CAISFTAGEPQHF	TGTGCCATCAGTTTTACAGCCGGTGAGCCCCAGCATTTT
NA	NA	TRBJ1-4	TRBV7-6	CASGAEATNEKLFF	TGTGCCAGCGGTGCCGAGGCAACTAATGAAAAACTGTTTTTT
TRBD2	NA	TRBJ2-3	TRBV27	CASSSIRLAGGLTDTQYF	TGTGCCAGCAGTTCCATTCGACTAGCGGGGGGTCTCACAGATACGCAGTATTTT
NA	NA	TRBJ2-5	TRBV11-2	CASSPDRGETQYF	TGTGCCAGCAGCCCCGACCGAGGGGAGACCCAGTACTTC
NA	NA	TRBJ2-2	TRBV5-1	CASSGTPSNTGELFF	TGCGCCAGCAGCGGGACACCCTCGAACACCGGGGAGCTGTTTTTT
NA	NA	TRBJ2-7	TRBV5-5	CASSLRGERGHEQYF	TGTGCCAGCAGCTTGAGAGGAGAAAGGGGCCACGAGCAGTACTTC
NA	NA	TRBJ2-5	TRBV9	CASSPQQGQETQYF	TGTGCCAGCAGCCCCCAGCAGGGGCAAGAGACCCAGTACTTC
NA	NA	TRBJ1-1	TRBV6-5	CASTACGGGNTEAFF	TGTGCCAGCACCGCATGCGGGGGTGGGAACACTGAAGCTTTCTTT
NA	NA	TRBJ2-2	TRBV4-2	CASSHVREGAGELFF	TGTGCCAGCAGCCACGTCAGGGAAGGGGCCGGGGAGCTGTTTTTT
NA	NA	TRBJ1-2	TRBV5-4	CASSSGPLGGYTF	TGTGCCAGCAGCAGCGGGCCCCTCGGGGGCTACACCTTC
NA	NA	TRBJ2-5	TRBV6-5	CASGASGLQETQYF	TGTGCCAGCGGTGCCAGCGGGCTCCAAGAGACCCAGTACTTC
TRBD1	NA	TRBJ1-1	TRBV9	CASSGSDRGWSEAFF	TGTGCCAGCAGCGGGAGCGACAGGGGATGGTCTGAAGCTTTCTTT
NA	few	TRBJ1-5	TRBV11-3	CASSPWRRPPYSNQPQHF	TGTGCCAGCAGCCCTTGGAGGAGGCCTCCTTATAGCAATCAGCCCCAGCATTTT
NA	NA	TRBJ2-7	TRBV10-2	CASSGQGFSYEQYF	TGCGCCAGCAGTGGCCAGGGGTTTTCCTACGAGCAGTACTTC
TRBD2	once	TRBJ2-2	TRBV7-4	CASRPLSGEGGTGELFF	TGTGCCAGCAGACCCCTCAGCGGTGAGGGAGGGACCGGGGAGCTGTTTTTT
TRBD1	NA	TRBJ1-6	TRBV5-8	CASSTGQAANSPLHF	TGTGCCAGCAGCACCGGACAGGCGGCGAATTCACCCCTCCACTTT
NA	NA	TRBJ1-4	TRBV7-2	CASSLGHEKLFF	TGTGCCAGCAGCCTTGGGCATGAAAAACTGTTTTTT
TRBD1	once	TRBJ2-7	TRBV5-6	CASSLATGNPYEQYF	TGTGCCAGCAGCTTGGCGACAGGGAATCCCTACGAGCAGTACTTC
NA	few	TRBJ1-2	TRBV7-9	CASSPSSTSYGYTF	TGTGCCAGCAGCCCTAGCTCTACGTCCTATGGCTACACCTTC
TRBD1	NA	TRBJ2-7	TRBV11-2	CASSLQGSGGYEQYF	TGTGCCAGCAGCCTGCAAGGCTCAGGGGGCTACGAGCAGTACTTC
TRBD1	NA	TRBJ1-6	TRBV30	CAWRQGTYNSPLHF	TGTGCCTGGAGACAGGGGACGTATAATTCACCCCTCCACTTT
NA	NA	TRBJ2-7	TRBV7-8	CASSSKGNRVDSEQYF	TGTGCCAGCAGCTCCAAGGGAAACAGGGTGGATAGCGAGCAGTACTTC
NA	NA	TRBJ1-2	TRBV28	CASSFLAGNNYGYTF	NA
TRBD2	NA	TRBJ2-3	TRBV2	CASIRLATTDTQYF	TGTGCCAGCATTCGACTAGCGACTACAGATACGCAGTATTTT
TRBD1	NA	TRBJ1-1	TRBV4-3	CASSQGQWGTEAFF	TGCGCCAGCAGCCAGGGACAGTGGGGCACTGAAGCTTTCTTT
TRBD1	NA	TRBJ2-4	TRBV13	CASSSDREYIQYF	TGTGCCAGCAGCTCCGACAGGGAATACATTCAGTACTTC
TRBD1	few	TRBJ2-7	TRBV5-8	CASSGEGPGQFYEQYF	TGTGCCAGCAGCGGAGAGGGGCCGGGACAGTTCTACGAGCAGTACTTC
TRBD1	NA	TRBJ2-7	TRBV5-1	CASSLSGQGQNYEQYF	TGCGCCAGCAGCTTGAGCGGACAGGGTCAAAACTACGAGCAGTACTTC
NA	NA	TRBJ2-2	TRBV7-9	CASSPRGTNTGELFF	TGTGCCAGCAGCCCGAGAGGGACGAACACCGGGGAGCTGTTTTTT
TRBD1	few	TRBJ1-4	TRBV7-2	CASSRQGREKLFF	TGTGCCAGCAGCCGACAGGGTAGGGAAAAACTGTTTTTT
TRBD2	NA	TRBJ2-5	TRBV7-2	CASTKRGRGGRETQYF	TGTGCCAGCACCAAGAGGGGGCGGGGGGGCCGGGAGACCCAGTACTTC
NA	NA	TRBJ1-1	TRBV2	CASSLDPPGYTEAFF	TGTGCCAGCAGTCTGGACCCACCGGGGTACACTGAAGCTTTCTTT
NA	NA	TRBJ2-5	TRBV9	CASSPRGRGDQETQYF	TGTGCCAGCAGCCCCCGGGGCAGGGGTGACCAAGAGACCCAGTACTTC
TRBD2	NA	TRBJ2-7	TRBV27	CASSLSLAGATYEQYF	TGTGCCAGCAGTTTAAGCCTAGCGGGGGCCACCTACGAGCAGTACTTC
NA	NA	TRBJ2-3	TRBV11-2	CASSSYRDTTDTQYF	TGTGCCAGCAGCTCCTACCGGGACACCACAGATACGCAGTATTTT
NA	NA	TRBJ2-7	TRBV9	CASSPSDPSEQYF	TGTGCCAGCAGCCCTAGCGACCCATCCGAGCAGTACTTC
TRBD2	NA	TRBJ2-7	TRBV18	CASSPLIPGLAGSYEQYF	TGTGCCAGCTCACCTCTAATTCCGGGACTAGCGGGCTCCTACGAGCAGTACTTC
NA	once	TRBJ1-2	TRBV28	CASSPQGANYGYTF	TGTGCCAGCAGTCCACAGGGAGCTAACTATGGCTACACCTTC
NA	NA	TRBJ2-7	TRBV4-2	CASSQDWERGAYEQYF	TGTGCCAGCAGCCAAGATTGGGAGCGTGGAGCCTACGAGCAGTACTTC
NA	once	TRBJ2-5	TRBV29-1	CSVVWRGRETQYF	TGCAGCGTTGTCTGGAGGGGGCGTGAGACCCAGTACTTC
NA	NA	TRBJ2-3	TRBV27	CASSHLPPPARTDTQYF	TGTGCCAGCAGTCACCTTCCACCACCCGCGAGGACAGATACGCAGTATTTT
TRBD1	NA	TRBJ2-5	TRBV7-8	CASFPHRTGMKETQYF	TGTGCCAGCTTCCCTCACAGGACAGGAATGAAAGAGACCCAGTACTTC
NA	NA	TRBJ1-2	TRBV5-1	CASSFPDMWGYTF	TGCGCCAGCAGCTTTCCTGACATGTGGGGCTACACCTTC
NA	NA	TRBJ2-7	TRBV20-1	CSASEGTEQYF	TGCAGTGCTAGTGAGGGTACCGAGCAGTACTTC
TRBD1	NA	TRBJ1-3	TRBV4-3	CASSQDRVQGAGGNTIYF	TGCGCCAGCAGCCAAGATCGGGTCCAGGGGGCCGGAGGAAACACCATATATTTT
TRBD2	NA	TRBJ2-5	TRBV5-1	CASSPGGLAGGQETQYF	TGCGCCAGCAGCCCCGGGGGACTAGCGGGGGGCCAAGAGACCCAGTACTTC
NA	NA	TRBJ2-7	TRBV5-6	CASSRVTGGKGSYEQYF	TGTGCCAGCAGCAGGGTGACAGGAGGAAAAGGATCCTACGAGCAGTACTTC
TRBD1	NA	TRBJ1-3	TRBV2	CASGDRVSGNTIYF	TGTGCCAGCGGTGACAGGGTGTCTGGAAACACCATATATTTT
TRBD2	NA	TRBJ2-7	TRBV29-1	CSVADPGLAAYEQYF	TGCAGCGTAGCTGATCCGGGACTAGCGGCTTACGAGCAGTACTTC
NA	NA	TRBJ1-4	TRBV19	CASSIGGEANEKLFF	TGTGCCAGTAGTATTGGAGGAGAAGCAAATGAAAAACTGTTTTTT
NA	NA	TRBJ2-1	TRBV9	CASSPWGGQGLDEQFF	TGTGCCAGCAGCCCCTGGGGGGGGCAGGGACTCGATGAGCAGTTCTTC
TRBD2	NA	TRBJ2-7	TRBV6-6	CASSFLAGVSYEQYF	TGTGCCAGCAGTTTCCTAGCGGGGGTCTCCTACGAGCAGTACTTC
TRBD1	NA	TRBJ2-1	TRBV27	CASMLRGGQINNEQFF	TGTGCCAGCATGTTACGAGGGGGACAGATAAACAATGAGCAGTTCTTC
TRBD1	NA	TRBJ1-5	TRBV6-5	CASRTGVNQPQHF	TGTGCCAGCAGGACAGGGGTGAATCAGCCCCAGCATTTT
TRBD1	once	TRBJ2-6	TRBV28	CASTTEGAQGANVLTF	TGTGCCAGCACCACCGAGGGGGCGCAGGGGGCCAACGTCCTGACTTTC